Shown below are 30 T cell receptor beta chains from a single sample sequenced in a study of CD8 T cells in Susac syndrome (dated by TCRdb to about 2019). Libraries were made using the immunoSEQ multiplex PCR assay. RNA was extracted using the RNeasy kit, and roughly 0.45 to 1 ug of the RNA was reverse transcribed with random hexamers. TCRdb reworked the public reads: Q25 trimming with fastp, MiXCR clone assembly, productive beta chains retained. Merged by CDR3 protein, the rows form single entries marked with the most common genes and DNA. The sample table contains nearly 110,000 distinct CDR3 sequences; only one count was recorded for 94% of them. Clones ranked in the top ten supply roughly 0.38% of the sample. The specimen sequenced was CD8+ T cells from PBMCs. These receptors were collected from a human donor with Susac syndrome.

The chain uses TRBV20-1 and TRBJ1-1, with D uncertain. This CDR3 has 13 amino acids. V was pared by 0 bases and J by 6 bases, with 11 bases between. The germline CDR1 and CDR2 sequences are DFQATT and SNEGSKA (reference sequence). CDR3 bases: TGCAGTGCTAGAGATCCTGCCCTCCCTGAAGCTTTCTTT. Residues: CSARDPALPEAFF.

V usage is TRBV12-3 or TRBV12-4 and J usage is TRBJ2-3; no definite D call. V lost 3 bases and J 6 bases, leaving 10 bases between the germline ends. The CDR3 totals 13 residues. The CDR3: CASSFSFGDTQYF. The CDR3 DNA is TGTGCCAGCAGTTTTAGTTTCGGGGATACGCAGTATTTT.

This chain connects TRBV29-1 to TRBJ2-3; tentative D call: TRBD1 (5 bases). Germline values: CDR1 SQVTM, CDR2 ANQGSEA. V was shortened by 4 bases and J by 4 bases, with 15 bases between the two germline ends. CDR3 length: 14 residues. In DNA form, the CDR3 reads TGCAGCGTTGTAGGGGTGGGGTCCGCAGATACGCAGTATTTT. It encodes CSVVGVGSADTQYF.

CDR3 protein: CATRGRGLYETQYF. CDR3 DNA sequence: TGTGCCACCCGCGGGAGGGGGCTGTACGAGACCCAGTACTTC. The V call is TRBV25-1, the J call TRBJ2-5; TRBD2 matches at 9 bases. Per germline, CDR1 MGHDK and CDR2 SYGVNS. The CDR3 has 14 residues. Trimming at V came to 10 bases and at J to 5 bases, leaving 11 bases not matched to a gene.

The V and J genes are TRBV20-1 and TRBJ2-2, with 7 bases lining up with TRBD1. The germline gives CDR1 DFQATT, CDR2 SNEGSKA (reference sequence). V shed 7 bases and J 7 bases; nucleotides not matched to a gene: 9. CDR3 length equals 13 residues. The CDR3 bases are TGCAGTGGACGGGACAGTTTTATCGGGGAGCTGTTTTTT. Amino acid sequence: CSGRDSFIGELFF.

J is TRBJ1-5 and V is TRBV5-1, with D tentatively TRBD1 (5 bases). V dropped 4 bases and J dropped 4 bases, with 9 bases sitting between them. The CDR3 sequence is 13 residues long. Germline lookup yields CDR1 SGHRS and CDR2 YFSETQ. The CDR3 reads CASSLTVNQPQHF. The CDR3 DNA reads TGCGCCAGCAGCCTGACAGTTAATCAGCCCCAGCATTTT.

This chain links TRBV27 with TRBJ1-1, with D unresolved. The ends were cut back, 2 bases at V and 4 bases at J, with 14 bases in the middle. The CDR3 has 15 amino acids. Germline values: CDR1 MNHEY, CDR2 SMNVEV (reference sequence). In nucleotides, the CDR3 is TGTGCCAGCAGTTTAAGCGGAATACCGGGCACTGAAGCTTTCTTT. Protein product: CASSLSGIPGTEAFF.

The V gene is TRBV5-4, the J gene TRBJ1-1; D is perhaps TRBD1 (5 bases). The CDR3 sequence is 13 residues long. Germline loops: CDR1 SGHNT, CDR2 YYREEE (reference sequence). V was trimmed by 3 bases and J by 3 bases, leaving 9 bases between them. This CDR3 is CASSWIGDTEAFF. CDR3 nucleotides: TGTGCCAGCAGCTGGATAGGGGACACTGAAGCTTTCTTT.

In DNA form, the CDR3 reads TGTGCCACCAGCAGAGAGTGGAGTCAGCCCCAGCATTTT. Its protein is CATSREWSQPQHF. The V call is TRBV15, the J call TRBJ1-5, with D unresolved. The V gene's germline CDR1 is LNHNV and CDR2 YYDKDF (reference sequence). Deletions cut 0 bases from V and 6 bases from J, with 6 bases between. This CDR3 region has 13 residues. The whole variable domain, filled in from reference TRBV15 and TRBJ1-5, reads DAMVIQNPRYQVTQFGKPVTLSCSQTLNHNVMYWYQQKSSQAPKLLFHYYDKDFNNEADTPDNFQSRRPNTSFCFLDIRSPGLGDTAMYLCATSREWSQPQHFGDGTRLSIL.

The chain employs TRBV6-1 and TRBJ2-3; 9 bases match TRBD2. CDR1 and CDR2 from the germline V gene are MNHNS and SASEGT. The J segment lost 4 bases and the V segment lost 7 bases, leaving 6 bases of the junction unmatched. The length of the CDR3 is 14 residues. The CDR3 DNA reads TGTGCCAGCACCGAGGGACTAGCCCCAGATACGCAGTATTTT. This codes for CASTEGLAPDTQYF.

The rearrangement joins TRBV2 to TRBJ1-6; tentatively, D is TRBD1 (6 bases). V dropped 6 bases and J dropped 0 bases, with 9 bases sitting between them. Germline CDR1 reads SNHLY; CDR2 reads FYNNEI. This CDR3 has 15 amino acids. CDR3 sequence (DNA): TGTGCCAGCAGAGAGGACAGCTCCTATAATTCACCCCTCCACTTT. It yields the protein CASREDSSYNSPLHF.

The chain links TRBV27 to TRBJ2-3; TRBD1 is a possible D gene (6 bases). The CDR3 is 15 residues long. Germline CDR1 is MNHEY and CDR2 is SMNVEV (reference sequence). Trimming cost V 0 bases and J 3 bases, with 10 bases left between them. CDR3 region: CASSLSRQGTDTQYF. The CDR3 DNA reads as TGTGCCAGCAGTTTATCGAGGCAGGGGACAGATACGCAGTATTTT.

V usage is TRBV24-1 and J usage is TRBJ2-5, with D tentatively TRBD1 (5 bases). The CDR3 runs to 14 residues. CDR1 and CDR2 from the germline V gene are KGHDR and SFDVKD. Trimming stripped 4 bases from V and 5 bases from J, with 13 bases between. DNA for the CDR3: TGTGCCACCAGTGAGGGGCAGGCCGTGGAGACCCAGTACTTC. This gives the protein CATSEGQAVETQYF.

The CDR3 region is CASSPGTSGGYQETQYF. In nucleotides, the CDR3 is TGTGCCAGCAGCCCCGGGACTAGCGGGGGGTACCAAGAGACCCAGTACTTC. The chain uses TRBV3-1 and TRBJ2-5; 15 bases agree with TRBD2. This CDR3 spans 17 amino acids. V dropped 4 bases and J dropped 0; count of bases not matched to a gene: 3. In germline, CDR1 is LGHDT, CDR2 YNNKEL (reference sequence).

V usage is TRBV12-3 or TRBV12-4 and J usage is TRBJ1-6; weak D call: TRBD1 (5 bases). V was cut by 5 bases and J by 6 bases, with 17 bases left in between. This CDR3 is built from 16 residues. The CDR3 sequence is CASSATSGTANSPLHF. CDR3 in DNA: TGTGCCAGCAGTGCGACCTCCGGGACGGCTAATTCACCCCTCCACTTT.

This clonotype was found once. The V call is TRBV5-1, the J call TRBJ1-2; perhaps TRBD1 as D (6 bases). With 3 bases removed from V and 4 bases from J, the gap between germline ends came to 13 bases. From germline, CDR1 is SGHRS and CDR2 YFSETQ. The CDR3 covers 14 residues. CDR3 sequence reads: CASSSRGQPYGYTF. CDR3 in DNA: TGCGCCAGCAGCTCACGCGGACAGCCCTATGGCTACACCTTC.

The chain combines TRBV29-1 with TRBJ1-1; possibly TRBD1 for D (6 bases). Germline CDR1 SQVTM, CDR2 ANQGSEA. V dropped 2 bases and J dropped 5 bases, with 15 bases sitting between them. There are 14 residues in the CDR3. The CDR3 DNA reads as TGCAGCGTTGAAATCGGGGGCAGGGGTACTGAAGCTTTCTTT. Protein product: CSVEIGGRGTEAFF.

The gene calls are TRBV14 and TRBJ1-1; D is ambiguous. V shed 0 bases and J shed 10 bases, with 15 bases lying between them. Germline values: CDR1 SGHDN, CDR2 FVKESK. The CDR3 contains 14 residues. CDR3 sequence reads: CASSQERTRWGAFF. Here the CDR3 DNA reads TGTGCCAGCAGCCAAGAGAGGACCCGTTGGGGAGCTTTCTTT. Full variable domain (rest looked up from reference TRBV14 and TRBJ1-1): EAGVTQFPSHSVIEKGQTVTLRCDPISGHDNLYWYRRVMGKEIKFLLHFVKESKQDESGMPNNRFLAERTGGTYSTLKVQPAELEDSGVYFCASSQERTRWGAFFGQGTRLTVV.

The rearrangement uses TRBV2 and TRBJ1-1, with no clear D. V gave up 0 bases and J gave up 8 bases, with 10 bases separating them. CDR1 SNHLY and CDR2 FYNNEI come from the germline V gene. The CDR3 sequence is 13 residues long. The CDR3 is CASSEARSREAFF. CDR3 nucleotides: TGTGCCAGCAGTGAAGCAAGGTCCCGGGAAGCTTTCTTT.

The J gene is TRBJ2-7, the V gene TRBV3-1, with D possibly TRBD1 on 6 matching bases. The CDR3 is made up of 14 amino acids. From germline, CDR1 is LGHDT and CDR2 YNNKEL (reference sequence). Trimming shortened V by 4 bases and J by 4 bases, and 14 bases separated the two germline ends. This CDR3 is CASSPDSSLYEQYF. The CDR3, as DNA: TGTGCCAGCAGCCCGGACAGTTCCCTTTACGAGCAGTACTTC.

The chain is built from TRBV9 and TRBJ2-5; D gene ambiguous. The V gene's germline CDR1 is SGDLS and CDR2 YYNGEE. The CDR3 length is 13 residues. Trimming took off 4 bases at V and 3 bases at J, with 10 bases between the two ends. CDR3 protein: CASSTGREETQYF. Written as DNA, the CDR3 is TGTGCCAGCAGCACCGGAAGGGAAGAGACCCAGTACTTC.

The rearrangement joins TRBV25-1 to TRBJ2-1, with D perhaps TRBD1 or TRBD2 (6 bases each). The CDR3 sequence is 14 residues long. Trimming cost V 8 bases and J 5 bases, with 16 bases left between them. Germline loops: CDR1 MGHDK, CDR2 SYGVNS. The CDR3: CASALPGGHNEQFF. In nucleotides, the CDR3 is TGTGCCAGCGCGTTACCTGGGGGGCACAATGAGCAGTTCTTC. Drawing the rest from reference TRBV25-1 and TRBJ2-1, the complete variable domain is EADIYQTPRYLVIGTGKKITLECSQTMGHDKMYWYQQDPGMELHLIHYSYGVNSTEKGDLSSESTVSRIRTEHFPLTLESARPSHTSQYLCASALPGGHNEQFFGPGTRLTVL.

This clonotype qualifies as medium-sized. The chain combines TRBV11-2 with TRBJ2-7; D is possibly TRBD2 (7 bases). V was cut by 5 bases and J by 3 bases, with 20 bases left in between. The CDR3 runs 16 residues. Germline values: CDR1 SGHAT, CDR2 FQNNGV. CDR3 sequence (DNA): TGTGCCAGCAGCCAAGGGGTGGGCGGGGGCCTCTACGAGCAGTACTTC. Amino acids: CASSQGVGGGLYEQYF. Full variable domain (rest looked up from reference TRBV11-2 and TRBJ2-7): EAGVAQSPRYKIIEKRQSVAFWCNPISGHATLYWYQQILGQGPKLLIQFQNNGVVDDSQLPKDRFSAERLKGVDSTLKIQPAKLEDSAVYLCASSQGVGGGLYEQYFGPGTRLTVT.

The CDR3 here is CASSLGTGDGYTF. CDR3 nucleotides: TGTGCCAGCAGTTTGGGGACAGGGGATGGCTACACCTTC. This chain connects TRBV12-3 or TRBV12-4 to TRBJ1-2; TRBD1 matches at 10 bases. The CDR3 covers 13 residues. Unmatched junction bases numbered 1, after V lost 3 bases and J lost 6 bases.

The chain joins TRBV7-9 to TRBJ2-5; D unresolved. The CDR3 totals 13 residues. The V end lost 5 bases, the J end lost 5 bases, and 12 bases lay between the germline ends. The germline gives CDR1 SEHNR, CDR2 FQNEAQ (reference sequence). The CDR3 region has the DNA TGTGCCAGCAGCCCCAGGATTGCGGAGACCCAGTACTTC. As protein: CASSPRIAETQYF.

The genes are TRBV9 and TRBJ1-4; 9 bases are shared with TRBD1. The CDR3 extends over 16 amino acids. The germline V gene encodes CDR1 SGDLS and CDR2 YYNGEE. V gave up 3 bases and J gave up 7 bases; unmatched junction bases: 10. CDR3 amino acids: CASSDPLDRGAEKLFF. As DNA, the CDR3 is TGTGCCAGCAGCGACCCCCTGGACAGGGGCGCTGAAAAACTGTTTTTT.

The gene calls are TRBV27 and TRBJ1-2, with no clear D. This CDR3 is built from 16 residues. Germline loops: CDR1 MNHEY, CDR2 SMNVEV (reference sequence). V was trimmed by 3 bases and J by 3 bases, leaving 17 bases between them. The CDR3 bases are TGTGCCAGCAGTTTCCACCCCAGTAGAGTCGACTATGGCTACACCTTC. Its translation is CASSFHPSRVDYGYTF.

As regards this clonotype: The junction shows a germline mismatch at one end, possibly a read error. This chain links TRBV29-1 with TRBJ2-1; D ambiguous. CDR1 SQVTM and CDR2 ANQGSEA come from the germline V gene. CDR3 length: 13 residues. The chain's CDR3 is CSVEVPSYNEQFF. In DNA form, the CDR3 reads TGCAGCGTAGAAGTGCCCTCCTACAATGAGCAGTTCTTC.

The rearrangement uses TRBV13 and TRBJ2-1; TRBD1 is a possible D gene (5 bases). Germline CDR1 PRHDT, CDR2 FYEKMQ (reference sequence). V lost 0 bases, J lost 9 bases, and 12 bases lay in between. The CDR3 is made up of 14 amino acids. The CDR3 sequence: CASSLGPRVGEQFF. The CDR3 DNA is TGTGCCAGCAGCTTAGGCCCCAGGGTTGGTGAGCAGTTCTTC. Based on the CDR3 plus reference TRBV13 and TRBJ2-1, the full variable domain is AAGVIQSPRHLIKEKRETATLKCYPIPRHDTVYWYQQGPGQDPQFLISFYEKMQSDKGSIPDRFSAQQFSDYHSELNMSSLELGDSALYFCASSLGPRVGEQFFGPGTRLTVL.

This clonotype has a single count. This chain joins TRBV27 and TRBJ2-2; D is perhaps TRBD1 or TRBD2 (5 bases each). The CDR3 contains 13 residues. Deletions cut 3 bases from V and 7 bases from J, with 9 bases between. From germline, CDR1 is MNHEY and CDR2 SMNVEV (reference sequence). The CDR3 protein is CASSFEGNGELFF. DNA for the CDR3: TGTGCCAGCAGTTTTGAGGGGAACGGGGAGCTGTTTTTT.